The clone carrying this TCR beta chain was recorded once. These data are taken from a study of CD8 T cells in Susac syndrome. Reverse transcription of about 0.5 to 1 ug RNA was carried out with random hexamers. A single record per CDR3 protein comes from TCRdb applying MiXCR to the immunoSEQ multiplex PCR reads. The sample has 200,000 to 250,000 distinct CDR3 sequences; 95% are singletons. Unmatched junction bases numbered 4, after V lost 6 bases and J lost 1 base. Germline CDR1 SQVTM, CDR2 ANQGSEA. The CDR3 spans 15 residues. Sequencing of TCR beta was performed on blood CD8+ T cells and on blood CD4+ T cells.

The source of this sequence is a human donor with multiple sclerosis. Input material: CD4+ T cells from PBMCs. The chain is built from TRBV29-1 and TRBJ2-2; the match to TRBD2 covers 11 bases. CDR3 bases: TGCAGCGTGGGGACTAGCGGACGGAACACCGGGGAGCTGTTTTTT. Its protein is CSVGTSGRNTGELFF.